This T cell receptor beta chain was sequenced in a study of T cell clonotyping in hematopoietic cell transplantation. Points from the study as a whole: Without cell sorting, CD4 versus CD8 contributions remain unresolved. At the given depth, recipient repertoires were over 97% de novo clonotypes. Pathologically expanded recipient clonotypes increased progressively from day 30 to day 180 as diversity fell.

To note about this clone: The antigen is not known.

Sequenced by immunoSEQ multiplex PCR; TCRdb stores in-frame clones only, minus some. The sample lists over 3,500 clones, 85% to 95% occurring once. The sequenced sample was peripheral blood mononuclear cells, obtained 30 days after allogeneic stem cell transplant. This clonotype originated in a male patient between 65 and 85 years old who had an allogeneic stem cell transplant from an unrelated donor, so T cells may come from the graft donor. Some clones in this sample may be carry-over from other donors' samples.

CDR3 DNA sequence: TGCGCCAGCAGCCAAACAGACATCAACAATCAGCCCCAGCATTTT. Translation: CASSQTDINNQPQHF. V is TRBV4-1 and J is TRBJ1-5, with no clear D. The V gene lost 2 bases and the J gene lost 3 bases, with 11 bases spanning the gap. The CDR3 runs to 15 residues. Germline assignment: CDR1 MGHRA and CDR2 YSYEKL.